This entry lists 4 T cell receptor beta chains sequenced from one sample in a study of blood T cell repertoires in COVID-19. Generated by immunoSEQ multiplex PCR, the TCRdb table keeps only in-frame clones and is missing some. The profile shows about 280,000 clones, less than 85% of them singletons. The sample comprised PBMCs or T cells enriched from blood (not recorded which). The receptors here all came from a woman aged 45-59 years who had recovered from COVID-19.

J is TRBJ2-7 and V is TRBV18; D perhaps matches TRBD2 (5 bases). Germline lookup yields CDR1 KGHSH and CDR2 LQKENI. The germline V and J ends were trimmed by 2 bases and 4 bases, with 12 bases remaining between them. The CDR3 spans 14 residues. The CDR3 loop is CASSPGLYDYEQYF. In DNA, the CDR3 is TGTGCCAGCTCACCAGGACTGTACGATTACGAGCAGTACTTC.

The V gene is TRBV28, the J gene TRBJ1-1; TRBD1 agrees at 7 bases. The CDR3 has 15 amino acids. With V trimmed by 6 bases and J by 0 bases, 7 bases remained unmatched. Germline-derived CDR1 and CDR2 are MDHEN and SYDVKM. This chain's CDR3 is CASRSTGVLNTEAFF. CDR3 DNA: TGTGCCAGCAGATCAACAGGGGTCTTGAACACTGAAGCTTTCTTT. Variable domain in full (rest from reference TRBV28 and TRBJ1-1): DVKVTQSSRYLVKRTGEKVFLECVQDMDHENMFWYRQDPGLGLRLIYFSYDVKMKEKGDIPEGYSVSREKKERFSLILESASTNQTSMYLCASRSTGVLNTEAFFGQGTRLTVV.

This clone has only a few counts. This sequence joins TRBV2 and TRBJ2-4; tentative D call: TRBD2 (5 bases). Trimming stripped 6 bases from V and 1 base from J, with 13 bases between. This CDR3 has 15 amino acids. CDR1 and CDR2 (germline): SNHLY, FYNNEI. The CDR3: CASSEAGLAKNIQYF. CDR3 coding DNA: TGTGCCAGCAGCGAGGCTGGACTTGCCAAAAACATTCAGTACTTC.

The J gene is TRBJ1-1, the V gene TRBV27; 7 bases are shared with TRBD1. The CDR3 runs 14 residues. Germline lookup yields CDR1 MNHEY and CDR2 SMNVEV (reference sequence). Unmatched junction bases numbered 9, after V lost 6 bases and J lost 5 bases. The CDR3 reads CASSRTGGVTEAFF. The CDR3 bases are TGTGCCAGCAGCCGGACAGGAGGAGTTACTGAAGCTTTCTTT.